This TCR beta chain came from a study of control samples from healthy donors and cancer patients. This CDR3 comprises 16 residues. V was cut by 0 bases and J by 6 bases, with 16 bases left in between. Germline values: CDR1 MNHEY, CDR2 SMNVEV (reference sequence). This clone appeared a single time. Sequenced by immunoSEQ multiplex PCR; TCRdb stores in-frame clones only, minus some. The sample carries around 180,000 clones, 85% to 95% recorded once. V is TRBV27 and J is TRBJ2-3, with D tentatively TRBD1 (6 bases). Sequenced sample: blood. This TCR was recovered from a woman between 18 and 29 years old in good health. As DNA, the CDR3 is TGTGCCAGCAGTTTATCACAGGGAATTAGTAGCGATACGCAGTATTTT. Protein product: CASSLSQGISSDTQYF.